These 12 T cell receptor beta chains were all obtained from the same sample, sequenced in a study of beta chain features in type 1 diabetes. Regarding the study as a whole: Among all four CD4+ subsets, Type 1 diabetes patients had TCRB CDR3s that were moderately but significantly shorter.

These receptors lack a known antigen. Every isolated RNA sample was fully reverse transcribed, so sequencing captured expressed TCRB transcripts. Profiling relied on immunoSEQ multiplex PCR, and the TCRdb table lists in-frame clones only, not all of them. The repertoire includes some 250,000 clones, about 15% of them detected once, and approximately 0.018% sits in the top ten. Sequencing was performed on naive CD4+ T cells from blood. These receptors were taken from a young man with type 1 diabetes.

This clone was counted only a few times. The chain recombines TRBV11-3 with TRBJ1-3; D gene unclear. The CDR3 length is 13 residues. Germline V gene data show CDR1 as SGHNT and CDR2 as YENEEA. V shed 0 bases and J shed 3 bases, with 3 bases lying between them. CDR3 residues: CASSLDNGNTIYF. The CDR3 nucleotides are TGTGCCAGCAGCTTAGATAATGGAAACACCATATATTTT.

The chain recombines TRBV4-1 with TRBJ2-5, with TRBD2 identical over 11 bases. Unmatched junction bases numbered 21, after V lost 1 base and J lost 5 bases. The CDR3 consists of 21 residues. Germline CDR1 is MGHRA and CDR2 is YSYEKL. The CDR3 region is CASSQGGIDSGRVLAVETQYF. CDR3 in DNA: TGCGCCAGCAGCCAAGGTGGGATCGATAGCGGGAGGGTTCTGGCGGTTGAGACCCAGTACTTC.

The V call is TRBV27, the J call TRBJ1-6, with TRBD1 matching 7 bases. Germline lookup yields CDR1 MNHEY and CDR2 SMNVEV (reference sequence). J gave up 7 bases and V 6 bases, and 6 bases lay outside the gene matches. This CDR3 has 14 residues. As DNA, the CDR3 is TGTGCCAGCAGCAGACAGGGTAGCAATTCACCCCTCCACTTT. Encoded protein: CASSRQGSNSPLHF.

The rearrangement links TRBV7-9 to TRBJ1-2; perhaps TRBD1 as D (5 bases). Deletions cut 1 base from V and 4 bases from J, with 10 bases between. This CDR3 has 14 amino acids. CDR1 SEHNR and CDR2 FQNEAQ come from the germline V gene (reference sequence). Here the CDR3 reads CASSLEPGVYGYTF. The DNA for the CDR3 is TGTGCCAGCAGCTTAGAGCCGGGGGTCTATGGCTACACCTTC.

Only a few counts were recorded for this clone. The rearrangement uses TRBV5-6 and TRBJ2-7; D gene unclear. V was clipped by 4 bases and J by 6 bases, with 11 bases between them. This CDR3 comprises 12 residues. Germline assignment: CDR1 SGHDT and CDR2 YYEEEE. The CDR3 nucleotides are TGTGCCAGCAGCCCATCCAGGCGCGAGCAGTACTTC. It codes for CASSPSRREQYF.

This clone was counted between two and nine times. V gene TRBV7-2 combines with J gene TRBJ2-1; 9 bases are shared with TRBD2. Looked up from germline, CDR1 is SGHTA and CDR2 is FQGNSA. CDR3 length equals 16 residues. The V and J ends lost 6 bases and 6 bases, in that order; junction bases with no gene match: 12. The chain's CDR3 is CASRAPGREGPNEQFF. The CDR3 DNA sequence: TGTGCCAGCAGAGCCCCGGGGCGGGAGGGCCCCAATGAGCAGTTCTTC.

V is TRBV18 and J is TRBJ2-1; D is perhaps TRBD2 (6 bases). CDR3 length: 18 amino acids. The V and J ends lost 0 bases and 10 bases respectively, with 25 bases between them. Germline V CDR1 and CDR2: KGHSH, LQKENI. CDR3 DNA sequence: TGTGCCAGCTCACCACCTCTAGCGAGACAACAATGGGCAGGGGAGCAGTTCTTC. Translating it yields CASSPPLARQQWAGEQFF. The full variable domain, in which reference TRBV18 and TRBJ2-1 provide the parts outside the CDR3, is NAGVMQNPRHLVRRRGQEARLRCSPMKGHSHVYWYRQLPEEGLKFMVYLQKENIIDESGMPKERFSAEFPKEGPSILRIQQVVRGDSAAYFCASSPPLARQQWAGEQFFGPGTRLTVL.

This clone was recorded a few times. Other DNA sequences of this sample code for an identical CDR3. The J gene is TRBJ2-3, the V gene TRBV18, with no clear D. The ends were cut back, 3 bases at V and 6 bases at J, with 4 bases in the middle. CDR1 and CDR2 from the germline V gene are KGHSH and LQKENI. The CDR3 runs 11 residues. This CDR3 is CASSPRDTQYF. The CDR3 region has the DNA TGTGCCAGCTCACCGAGGGATACGCAGTATTTT.

The chain recombines TRBV5-1 with TRBJ2-7; 9 nucleotides agree with TRBD1. V was clipped by 4 bases and J by 6 bases; unmatched bases: 14. Germline V gene lookup returns CDR1 SGHRS and CDR2 YFSETQ. The CDR3 length is 16 residues. In DNA form, the CDR3 reads TGCGCCAGCAGCCTCAAGACAGGGGGGTCATCGGGCGAGCAGTACTTC. It translates to CASSLKTGGSSGEQYF. Full variable domain (missing parts from reference TRBV5-1 and TRBJ2-7): KAGVTQTPRYLIKTRGQQVTLSCSPISGHRSVSWYQQTPGQGLQFLFEYFSETQRNKGNFPGRFSGRQFSNSRSEMNVSTLELGDSALYLCASSLKTGGSSGEQYFGPGTRLTVT.

The genes are TRBV4-1 and TRBJ2-2; 9 nucleotides agree with TRBD1. V lost 4 bases and J lost 0; bases outside the gene matches: 3. CDR1 and CDR2 (germline): MGHRA, YSYEKL. The CDR3 is 16 amino acids. CDR3 nucleotide sequence: TGCGCCAGCAGCCCACGACAGGGGGCGAACACCGGGGAGCTGTTTTTT. This encodes CASSPRQGANTGELFF.

The table lists this clone with a few counts. J is TRBJ1-2 and V is TRBV25-1; no firm D call. CDR1 and CDR2 from the germline V gene are MGHDK and SYGVNS. The CDR3 totals 14 residues. V was trimmed by 1 base and J by 8 bases, leaving 14 bases between them. CDR3 DNA sequence: TGTGCCAGCAGTGAATTGAGGCAGGCGGGAGGCTACACCTTC. Translation gives CASSELRQAGGYTF.

This clone appeared a few times. The genes are TRBV5-1 and TRBJ2-7; D is possibly TRBD2 (7 bases). CDR3 length: 16 residues. CDR1 is SGHRS, CDR2 YFSETQ, per germline. V lost 4 bases, J lost 5 bases, and 22 bases lay in between. The CDR3 spells CASSPFGQRGEDEQYF. CDR3 nucleotides: TGCGCCAGCAGCCCTTTCGGACAGCGGGGAGAGGACGAGCAGTACTTC.